In this sample, the clone carrying this T cell receptor beta chain turned up once. These data originate in a study of brain T cells in children with intractable seizures. Only in-frame clones appear in the TCRdb table, and some are missing; sequencing was by immunoSEQ multiplex PCR. Among around 80,000 clones, about 90% were seen once, and the ten largest hold roughly 24%. Only cases whose brain tissue showed the highest T cell transcript signatures were sequenced. In germline, CDR1 is MNHEY, CDR2 SVGAGI. Trimming shortened V by 8 bases and J by 3 bases, and 8 bases separated the two germline ends. CDR3 size: 12 residues.

The sequence was obtained from a girl aged 2 to 10 with Rasmussen encephalitis and intractable seizures. This sample comprised peripheral blood, obtained at surgery. The chain employs TRBV6-5 and TRBJ2-1; D is uncertain. CDR3 loop: CASSPFYNEQFF. The CDR3 nucleotides are TGTGCCAGCTCCCCGTTCTACAATGAGCAGTTCTTC.